Detailed here is one T cell receptor beta chain. Antigen unknown. The entry originates in a study of CD8 T cells in Susac syndrome. Broader study findings: Among people with Susac, CD8+ clonal expansion was greatest in TEMRA cells and active patients.

Diagnostic criteria defined recently for definite or probable disease were met by the Susac syndrome patients. Negative isolation yielded CD4+ and CD8+ T cells, and FACS enriched TEMRA cells. V lost 4 bases and J 2 bases, leaving 19 bases between the germline ends. The CDR3 loop spans 16 amino acids. CDR1 SGHDT and CDR2 YYEEEE come from the germline V gene. The authors reverse transcribed about 0.5 to 1 ug RNA with random hexamers. Across 54 Vbeta and 13 Jbeta, immunoSEQ multiplex PCR amplified TCR beta CDR3. TCRdb fed the immunoSEQ multiplex PCR reads into MiXCR, producing one record per CDR3 protein. The data contain 95,000 to 150,000 distinct CDR3 sequences, roughly 94% of them singletons.

The chain employs TRBV5-6 and TRBJ2-7; the D gene is possibly TRBD2 (6 bases). The sequenced sample was CD8+ T cells from PBMCs. The clonotype originates from a human donor with Susac syndrome. Here the CDR3 DNA reads TGTGCCAGCAGCGGGGGGACCAGGGTAAAGCCCTACGAGCAGTACTTC. Protein product: CASSGGTRVKPYEQYF.